This TCR beta chain was captured by sequencing in a study of preoperative IRX-2 immunotherapy in early breast cancer. This clone was counted between two and nine times. Treatment: preoperative locoregional IRX-2 cytokine immunotherapy. Clones were sequenced by immunoSEQ multiplex PCR, and TCRdb holds only the in-frame ones, with some missing. The table shows 3,000 to 4,500 clones, with about two thirds occurring only once. With 2 bases clipped from V and 2 bases from J, the junction kept 3 bases outside the gene matches. Germline loops: CDR1 LNHNV, CDR2 YYDKDF (reference sequence). This CDR3 contains 15 residues.

The gene calls are TRBV15 and TRBJ2-5; 9 bases map to TRBD1. This TCR was sampled from a human donor with breast cancer. Sequencing was performed on tumor tissue, taken after IRX-2 immunotherapy. The CDR3 region is CATSRWGTGQETQYF. The CDR3 bases are TGTGCCACCAGCAGATGGGGGACAGGGCAAGAGACCCAGTACTTC.